The clone carrying this T cell receptor beta chain was detected only once. Clones were read by immunoSEQ multiplex PCR, and TCRdb kept only the in-frame ones, dropping some. The sample shows about 100,000 clones, 86% of them seen only once. This sample was taken from a study of blood T cell repertoires in COVID-19. Study as a whole: The United States, Italy and Spain supplied acute and convalescent COVID-19 samples. T cells, B-cell-depleted T cells, or PBMCs provided the cDNA or gDNA that served as material.

Sequencing was performed on peripheral blood. The sequence was obtained from a man at least 80 years old with acute or convalescent COVID-19.

The chain's CDR3 is CASSLDIREGSGYTF. CDR3 coding DNA: TGTGCCAGCAGCTTGGATATCAGGGAAGGGTCTGGCTACACCTTC. The chain recombines TRBV5-8 with TRBJ1-2, with D perhaps TRBD1 (5 bases). The germline V gene has CDR1 SGHTS and CDR2 YDEGEE. The CDR3 is 15 amino acids. V lost 0 bases to trimming and J lost 7 bases, with 16 bases between them.